This TCR beta chain was identified during a study of blood T cell repertoires in COVID-19. Study-level information: The United States, Italy and Spain supplied acute and convalescent COVID-19 samples. PBMCs, B-cell-depleted T cells, or T cells provided the cDNA or gDNA that made up the material.

CDR3 length equals 13 residues. V was trimmed by 3 bases and J by 8 bases, leaving 10 bases between them. Per germline, CDR1 MGHRA and CDR2 YSYEKL. As originally analysed: Researchers report that nucleated cell counts were estimated from reference gene primer amplification. Repertoires were generated with immunoSEQ multiplex PCR, while TCRdb's copy carries only in-frame clones and drops some. V and J calls and clone size come straight from that table; D and trimming were deduced from the DNA. Found here are 350,000 or so clones, around 87% of them singletons; the top ten hold 10%. The Seattle site enrolled patients during active infection and followed them longitudinally.

The origin of this receptor is a woman in her twenties or thirties with COVID-19, enrolled during active disease. The sequenced sample consisted of peripheral blood. The V gene is TRBV4-1, the J gene TRBJ1-4; tentative D call: TRBD1 (5 bases). The CDR3 DNA reads TGCGCCAGCAGCCACAGGGAAGGGGAAAAACTGTTTTTT. Amino acids: CASSHREGEKLFF.